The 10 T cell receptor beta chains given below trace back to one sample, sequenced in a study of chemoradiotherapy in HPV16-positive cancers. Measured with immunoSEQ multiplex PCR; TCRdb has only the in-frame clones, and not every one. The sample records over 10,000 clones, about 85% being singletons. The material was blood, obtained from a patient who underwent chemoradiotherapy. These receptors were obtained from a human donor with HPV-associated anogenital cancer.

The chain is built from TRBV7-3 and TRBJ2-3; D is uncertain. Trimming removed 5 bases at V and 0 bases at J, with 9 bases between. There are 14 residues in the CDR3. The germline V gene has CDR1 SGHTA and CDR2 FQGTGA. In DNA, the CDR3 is TGTGCCAGCAGCCCATCTACTAGCACAGATACGCAGTATTTT. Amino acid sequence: CASSPSTSTDTQYF.

CDR3 region: CASSLGTAGNEKLFF. In DNA form, the CDR3 reads TGCGCCAGCAGCTTGGGGACAGCCGGGAATGAAAAACTGTTTTTT. The chain combines TRBV5-1 with TRBJ1-4; the D gene is possibly TRBD1 (6 bases). The CDR3 covers 15 residues. CDR1 is SGHRS and CDR2 is YFSETQ in the germline V gene. V lost 0 bases and J lost 5, with 11 bases in between.

In nucleotides, the CDR3 is TGCGCCAGCAGTGAGTCGGCGGGGGCAGGAGGTGGCTACACCTTC. Amino acids: CASSESAGAGGGYTF. This sequence joins TRBV10-2 and TRBJ1-2, with D perhaps matching TRBD1 (6 bases). The CDR3 covers 15 residues. Looked up from germline, CDR1 is WSHSY and CDR2 is SAAADI. The germline V and J ends were trimmed by 0 bases and 7 bases, with 15 bases remaining between them.

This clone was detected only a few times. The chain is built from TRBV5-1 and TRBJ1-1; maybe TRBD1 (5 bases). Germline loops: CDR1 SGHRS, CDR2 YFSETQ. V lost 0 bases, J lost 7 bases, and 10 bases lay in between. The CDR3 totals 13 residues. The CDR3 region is CASSLADKIEAFF. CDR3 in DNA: TGCGCCAGCAGCTTGGCGGACAAGATTGAAGCTTTCTTT.

The CDR3 reads CASSLDRASDTQYF. CDR3 sequence (DNA): TGCGCCAGCAGCTTGGACAGGGCATCAGATACGCAGTATTTT. This chain uses TRBV5-1 with TRBJ2-3; maybe TRBD1 (6 bases). CDR3 length equals 14 residues. With 0 bases removed from V and 4 bases from J, the gap between germline ends came to 9 bases. Germline lookup yields CDR1 SGHRS and CDR2 YFSETQ.

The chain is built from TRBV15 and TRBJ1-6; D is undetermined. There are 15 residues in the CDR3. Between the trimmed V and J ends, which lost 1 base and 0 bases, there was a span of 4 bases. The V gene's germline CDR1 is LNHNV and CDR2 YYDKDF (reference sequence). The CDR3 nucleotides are TGTGCCACCAGCAGAGCGGGCTCCTATAATTCACCCCTCCACTTT. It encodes CATSRAGSYNSPLHF.

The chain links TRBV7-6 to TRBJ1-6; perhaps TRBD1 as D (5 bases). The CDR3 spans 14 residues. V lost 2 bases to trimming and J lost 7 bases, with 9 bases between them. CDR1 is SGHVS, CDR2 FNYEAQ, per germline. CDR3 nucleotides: TGTGCCAGCAGCTTAACGGGGGAGAATTCACCCCTCCACTTT. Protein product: CASSLTGENSPLHF.

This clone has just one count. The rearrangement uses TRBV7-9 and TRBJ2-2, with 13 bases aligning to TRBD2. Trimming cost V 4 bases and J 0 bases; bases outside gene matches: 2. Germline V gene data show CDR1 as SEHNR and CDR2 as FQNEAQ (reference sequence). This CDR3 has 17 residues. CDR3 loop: CASSSTSGGPNTGELFF. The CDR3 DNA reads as TGTGCCAGCAGCTCGACTAGCGGGGGGCCGAACACCGGGGAGCTGTTTTTT.

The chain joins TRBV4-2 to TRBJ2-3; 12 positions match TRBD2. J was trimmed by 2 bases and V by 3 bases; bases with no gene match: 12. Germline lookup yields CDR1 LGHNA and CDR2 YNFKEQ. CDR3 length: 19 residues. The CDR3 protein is CASSHPFNASGGATDTQYF. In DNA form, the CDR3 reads TGTGCCAGCAGCCACCCCTTCAACGCTAGCGGGGGGGCCACAGATACGCAGTATTTT.

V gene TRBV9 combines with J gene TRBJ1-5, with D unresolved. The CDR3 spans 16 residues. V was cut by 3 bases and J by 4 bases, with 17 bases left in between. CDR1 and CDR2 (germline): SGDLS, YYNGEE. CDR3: CASSAAPAKTNQPQHF. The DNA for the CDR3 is TGTGCCAGCAGCGCGGCACCAGCAAAAACGAATCAGCCCCAGCATTTT.